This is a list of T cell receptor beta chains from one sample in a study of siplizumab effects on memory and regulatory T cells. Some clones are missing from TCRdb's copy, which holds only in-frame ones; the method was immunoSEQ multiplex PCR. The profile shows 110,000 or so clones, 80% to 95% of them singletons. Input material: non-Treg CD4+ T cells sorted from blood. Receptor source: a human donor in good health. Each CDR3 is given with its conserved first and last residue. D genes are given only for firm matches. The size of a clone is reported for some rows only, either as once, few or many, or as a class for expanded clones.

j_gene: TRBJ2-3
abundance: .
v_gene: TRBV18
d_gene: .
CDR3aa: CASSAVVPRTDTQYF
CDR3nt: TGTGCCAGCTCGGCCGTTGTTCCGCGCACAGATACGCAGTATTTT

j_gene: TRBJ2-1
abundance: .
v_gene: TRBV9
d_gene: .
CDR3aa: CASSVDAGSYNEQFF
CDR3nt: TGTGCCAGCAGCGTAGATGCTGGGTCCTACAATGAGCAGTTCTTC

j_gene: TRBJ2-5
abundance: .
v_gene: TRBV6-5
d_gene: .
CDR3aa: CASSPGTGSETQYF
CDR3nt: TGTGCCAGCAGTCCTGGGACGGGTTCAGAGACCCAGTACTTC

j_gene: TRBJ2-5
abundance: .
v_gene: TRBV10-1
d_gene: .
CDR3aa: CASRAQLNRGEETQYF
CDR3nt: TGCGCCAGCAGGGCCCAACTTAATAGAGGGGAAGAGACCCAGTACTTC

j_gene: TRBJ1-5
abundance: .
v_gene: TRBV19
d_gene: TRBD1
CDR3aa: CASSIEGTANQPQHF
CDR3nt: TGTGCCAGTAGTATAGAAGGGACAGCTAATCAGCCCCAGCATTTT

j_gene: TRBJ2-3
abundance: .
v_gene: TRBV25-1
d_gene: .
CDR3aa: CASRGGASTDTQYF
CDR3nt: TGTGCCAGCAGGGGGGGGGCCAGCACAGATACGCAGTATTTT

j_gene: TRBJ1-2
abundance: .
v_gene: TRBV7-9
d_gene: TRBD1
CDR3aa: CASSTGGWLSYGYTF
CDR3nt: TGTGCCAGCAGCACAGGGGGCTGGCTGAGCTATGGCTACACCTTC

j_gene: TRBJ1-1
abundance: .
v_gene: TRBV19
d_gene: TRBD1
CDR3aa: CASLGQGKYMNTEAFF
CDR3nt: TGTGCCAGCCTAGGACAGGGGAAGTATATGAACACTGAAGCTTTCTTT

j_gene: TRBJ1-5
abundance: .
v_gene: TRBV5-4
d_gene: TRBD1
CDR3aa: CASSSTPGQGNQPQHF
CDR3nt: TGTGCCAGCAGCTCGACTCCGGGACAGGGGAATCAGCCCCAGCATTTT

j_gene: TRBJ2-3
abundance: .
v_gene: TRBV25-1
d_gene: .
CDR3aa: CASSPGSSSTDTQYF
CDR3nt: TGTGCCAGCAGCCCCGGCAGCTCTAGCACAGATACGCAGTATTTT

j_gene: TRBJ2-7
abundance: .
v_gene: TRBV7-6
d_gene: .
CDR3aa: CASSLELQRFNEQYF
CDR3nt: TGTGCCAGCAGCTTAGAGCTACAGCGATTCAACGAGCAGTACTTC

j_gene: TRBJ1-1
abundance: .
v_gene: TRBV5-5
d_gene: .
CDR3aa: CASSQLLRDSRNTEAFF
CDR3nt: TGTGCCAGCAGCCAATTACTCAGGGATTCCCGGAACACTGAAGCTTTCTTT

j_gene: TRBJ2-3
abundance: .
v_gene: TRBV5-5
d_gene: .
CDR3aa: CASSLAGAKSTDTQYF
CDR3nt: TGTGCCAGCAGCTTGGCGGGGGCAAAGAGCACAGATACGCAGTATTTT

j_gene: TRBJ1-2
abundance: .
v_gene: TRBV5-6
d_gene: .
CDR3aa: CASSLGRNGYTF
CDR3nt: TGTGCCAGCAGCTTGGGTAGGAACGGCTACACCTTC

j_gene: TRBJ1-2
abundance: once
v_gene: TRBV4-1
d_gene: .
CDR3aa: CASSQVVGGYTF
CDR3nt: TGCGCCAGCAGCCAAGTCGTAGGGGGCTACACCTTC

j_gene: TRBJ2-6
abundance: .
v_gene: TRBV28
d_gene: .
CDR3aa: CASSFYSSGANVLTF
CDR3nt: TGTGCCAGCAGTTTTTATAGCTCTGGGGCCAACGTCCTGACTTTC

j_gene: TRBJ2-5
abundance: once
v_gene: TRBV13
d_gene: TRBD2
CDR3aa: CASSRRLAGGQETQYF
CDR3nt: TGTGCCAGCAGCCGACGACTAGCGGGGGGCCAAGAGACCCAGTACTTC

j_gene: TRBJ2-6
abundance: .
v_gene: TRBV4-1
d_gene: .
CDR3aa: CASSLDSNSGANVLTF
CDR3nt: TGCGCCAGCAGCCTCGACAGTAACTCTGGGGCCAACGTCCTGACTTTC

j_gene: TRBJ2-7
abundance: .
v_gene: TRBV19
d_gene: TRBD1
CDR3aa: CASRNPGQQPYEQYF
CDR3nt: TGTGCCAGTAGGAACCCGGGACAGCAACCCTACGAGCAGTACTTC

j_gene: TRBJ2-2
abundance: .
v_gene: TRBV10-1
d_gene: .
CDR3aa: CASSDSGVGDMNTGELFF
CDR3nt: TGCGCCAGCAGTGATTCAGGGGTAGGAGATATGAACACCGGGGAGCTGTTTTTT

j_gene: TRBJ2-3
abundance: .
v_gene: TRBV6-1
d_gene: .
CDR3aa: CATHETGGRNTQYF
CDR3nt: TGTGCCACCCATGAAACGGGGGGCCGAAATACGCAGTATTTT

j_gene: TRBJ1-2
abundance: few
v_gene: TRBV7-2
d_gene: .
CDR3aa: CASSDYSMVIGYTF
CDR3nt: TGTGCCAGCAGCGACTACTCGATGGTTATCGGCTACACCTTC

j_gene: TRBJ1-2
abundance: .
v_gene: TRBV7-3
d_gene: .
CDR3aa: CASSSGNMDGYTF
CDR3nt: TGTGCCAGCAGCTCCGGGAATATGGATGGCTACACCTTC

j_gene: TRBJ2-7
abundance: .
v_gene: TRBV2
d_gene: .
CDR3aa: CASSVEGEAYEQYF
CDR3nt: TGTGCCAGCAGTGTGGAGGGGGAGGCCTACGAGCAGTACTTC

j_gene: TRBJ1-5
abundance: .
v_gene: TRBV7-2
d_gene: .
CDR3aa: CASSHKGGDQPQHF
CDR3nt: TGTGCCAGCAGTCATAAGGGGGGGGATCAGCCCCAGCATTTT

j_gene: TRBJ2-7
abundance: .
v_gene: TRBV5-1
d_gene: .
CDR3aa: CASSPTHGLEQYF
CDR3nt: TGCGCCAGCAGCCCGACCCACGGGCTGGAGCAGTACTTC

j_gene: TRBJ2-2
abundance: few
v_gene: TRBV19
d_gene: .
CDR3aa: CASSNVGLGHTGELFF
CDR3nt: TGTGCCAGTAGTAACGTGGGACTTGGGCACACCGGGGAGCTGTTTTTT

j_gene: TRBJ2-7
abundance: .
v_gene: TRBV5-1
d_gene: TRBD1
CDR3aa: CASSLGTGGIYEQYF
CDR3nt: TGCGCCAGCAGCTTGGGGACAGGGGGGATATACGAGCAGTACTTC

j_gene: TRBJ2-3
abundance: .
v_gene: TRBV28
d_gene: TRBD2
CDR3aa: CASSYPPFRERGLYGDTQYF
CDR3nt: TGTGCCAGCAGTTATCCCCCGTTCAGGGAGCGGGGCCTATACGGAGATACGCAGTATTTT

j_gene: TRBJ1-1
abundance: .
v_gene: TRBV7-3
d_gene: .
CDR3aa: CASSLHRVNTEAFF
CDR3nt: TGTGCCAGCAGCTTACATAGGGTGAACACTGAAGCTTTCTTT

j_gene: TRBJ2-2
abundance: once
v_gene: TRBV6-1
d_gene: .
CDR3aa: CASRGLSTGELFF
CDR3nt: TGTGCCAGCAGAGGACTGAGCACCGGGGAGCTGTTTTTT

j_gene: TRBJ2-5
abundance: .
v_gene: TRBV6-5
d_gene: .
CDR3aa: CASSPIYQETQYF
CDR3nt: TGTGCCAGCAGTCCAATATACCAAGAGACCCAGTACTTC

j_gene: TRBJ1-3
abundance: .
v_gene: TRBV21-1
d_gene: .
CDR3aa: CASSKSARSSGNTIYF
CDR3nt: TGTGCCAGCAGCAAGAGTGCCAGGAGCTCTGGAAACACCATATATTTT

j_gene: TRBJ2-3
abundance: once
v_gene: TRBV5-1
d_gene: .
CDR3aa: CASSRTIRDHPTDTQYF
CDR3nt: TGCGCCAGCAGCCGAACTATCCGGGACCATCCCACAGATACGCAGTATTTT

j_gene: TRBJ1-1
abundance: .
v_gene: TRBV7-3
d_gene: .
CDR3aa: CASSFGANTEAFF
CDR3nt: TGTGCCAGCAGCTTTGGCGCGAACACTGAAGCTTTCTTT

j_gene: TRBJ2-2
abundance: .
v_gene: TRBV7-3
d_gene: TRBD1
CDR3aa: CASSKGGANTGELFF
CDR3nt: TGTGCCAGCAGTAAAGGGGGCGCGAACACCGGGGAGCTGTTTTTT

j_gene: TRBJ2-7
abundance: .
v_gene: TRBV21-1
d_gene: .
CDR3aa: CASQQLGTGGRTYEQYF
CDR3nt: TGTGCCAGCCAGCAACTGGGGACAGGGGGCCGGACCTACGAGCAGTACTTC

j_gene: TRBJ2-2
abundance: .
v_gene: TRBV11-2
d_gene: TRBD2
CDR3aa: CASSPGTSTGELFF
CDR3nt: TGTGCCAGCAGTCCCGGGACTAGCACCGGGGAGCTGTTTTTT

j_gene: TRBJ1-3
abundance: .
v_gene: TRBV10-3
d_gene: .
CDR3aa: CAIASSGNTIYF
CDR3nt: TGTGCCATCGCTTCTTCTGGAAACACCATATATTTT

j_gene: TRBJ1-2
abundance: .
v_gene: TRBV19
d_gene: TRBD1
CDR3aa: CASRATGGGYGYTF
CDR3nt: TGTGCCAGTAGGGCTACAGGGGGCGGCTATGGCTACACCTTC

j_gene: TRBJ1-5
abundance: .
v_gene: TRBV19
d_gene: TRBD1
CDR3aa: CASSLGQDRHYSNQPQHF
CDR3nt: TGTGCCAGTAGCCTAGGACAGGACCGTCATTATAGCAATCAGCCCCAGCATTTT

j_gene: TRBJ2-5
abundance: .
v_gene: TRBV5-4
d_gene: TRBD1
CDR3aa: CASSLRTGAGETQYF
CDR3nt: TGTGCCAGCAGCTTGAGGACAGGGGCCGGGGAGACCCAGTACTTC

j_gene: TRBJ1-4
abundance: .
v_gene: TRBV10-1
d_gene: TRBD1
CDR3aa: CASTADREDEKLFF
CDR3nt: TGCGCCAGCACCGCGGACAGGGAAGACGAAAAACTGTTTTTT

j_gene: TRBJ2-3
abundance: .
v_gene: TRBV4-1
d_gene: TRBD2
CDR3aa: CASSQGRGGRETDTQYF
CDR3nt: TGCGCCAGCAGCCAAGGGCGGGGGGGCCGAGAGACAGATACGCAGTATTTT

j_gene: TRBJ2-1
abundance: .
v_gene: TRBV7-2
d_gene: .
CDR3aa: CASSLAQGTYNEQFF
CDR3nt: TGTGCCAGCAGCTTAGCTCAGGGTACCTACAATGAGCAGTTCTTC